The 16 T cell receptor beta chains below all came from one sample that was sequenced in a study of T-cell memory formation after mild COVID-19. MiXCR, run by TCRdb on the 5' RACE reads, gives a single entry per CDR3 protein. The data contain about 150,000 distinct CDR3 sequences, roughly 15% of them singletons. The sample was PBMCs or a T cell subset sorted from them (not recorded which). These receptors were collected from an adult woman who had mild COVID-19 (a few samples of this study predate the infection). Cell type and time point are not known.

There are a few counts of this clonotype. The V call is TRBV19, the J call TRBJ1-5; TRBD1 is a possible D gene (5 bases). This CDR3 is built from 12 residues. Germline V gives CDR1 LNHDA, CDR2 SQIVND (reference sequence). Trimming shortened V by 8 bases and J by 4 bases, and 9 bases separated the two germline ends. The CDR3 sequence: CASRGGNQPQHF. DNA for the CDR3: TGTGCCAGTCGCGGGGGGAATCAGCCCCAGCATTTT.

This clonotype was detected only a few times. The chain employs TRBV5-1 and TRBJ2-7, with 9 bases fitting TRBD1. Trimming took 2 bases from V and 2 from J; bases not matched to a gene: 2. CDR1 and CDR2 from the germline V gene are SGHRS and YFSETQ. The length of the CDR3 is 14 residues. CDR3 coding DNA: TGCGCCAGCAGCTTCGGGACAGGGACCTACGAGCAGTACTTC. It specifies CASSFGTGTYEQYF.

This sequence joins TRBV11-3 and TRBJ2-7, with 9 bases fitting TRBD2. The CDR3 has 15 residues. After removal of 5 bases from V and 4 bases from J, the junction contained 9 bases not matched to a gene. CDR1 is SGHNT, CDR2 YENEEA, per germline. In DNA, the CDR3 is TGTGCCAGCAGCCATAGCGGGAGCCTCGCTTACGAGCAGTACTTC. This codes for CASSHSGSLAYEQYF.

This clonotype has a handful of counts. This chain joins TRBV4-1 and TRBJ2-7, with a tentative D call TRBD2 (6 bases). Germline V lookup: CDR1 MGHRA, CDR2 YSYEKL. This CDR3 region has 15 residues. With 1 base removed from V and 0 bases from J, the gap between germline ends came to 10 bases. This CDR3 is CASSQVVGLSYEQYF. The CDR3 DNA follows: TGCGCCAGCAGCCAAGTCGTGGGACTCTCCTACGAGCAGTACTTC.

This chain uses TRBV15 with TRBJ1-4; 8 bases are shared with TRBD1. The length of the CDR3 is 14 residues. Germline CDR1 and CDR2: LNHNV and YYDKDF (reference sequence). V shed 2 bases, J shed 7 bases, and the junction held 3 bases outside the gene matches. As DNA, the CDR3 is TGTGCCACCAGCAGACAGGGGGCGAGTGAAAAACTGTTTTTT. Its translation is CATSRQGASEKLFF.

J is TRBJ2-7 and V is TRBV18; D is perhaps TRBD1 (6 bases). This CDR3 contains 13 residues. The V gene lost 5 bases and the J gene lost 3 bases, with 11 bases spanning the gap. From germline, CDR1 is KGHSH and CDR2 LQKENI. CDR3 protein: CASSVGANYEQYF. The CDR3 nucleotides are TGTGCCAGCTCAGTGGGGGCCAACTACGAGCAGTACTTC.

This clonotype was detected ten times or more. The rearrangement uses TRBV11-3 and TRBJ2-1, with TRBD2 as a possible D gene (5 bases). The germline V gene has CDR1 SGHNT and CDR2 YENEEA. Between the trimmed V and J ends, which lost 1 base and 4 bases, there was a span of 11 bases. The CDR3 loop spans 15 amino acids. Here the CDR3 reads CASSLVVSAYNEQFF. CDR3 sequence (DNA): TGTGCCAGCAGCTTAGTGGTTAGCGCATACAATGAGCAGTTCTTC.

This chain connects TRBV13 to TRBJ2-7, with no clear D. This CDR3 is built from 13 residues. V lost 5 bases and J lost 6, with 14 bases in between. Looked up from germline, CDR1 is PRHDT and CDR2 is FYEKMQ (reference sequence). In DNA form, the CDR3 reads TGTGCCAGCAGCCCCGAATCACTGGGCGAGCAGTACTTC. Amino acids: CASSPESLGEQYF.

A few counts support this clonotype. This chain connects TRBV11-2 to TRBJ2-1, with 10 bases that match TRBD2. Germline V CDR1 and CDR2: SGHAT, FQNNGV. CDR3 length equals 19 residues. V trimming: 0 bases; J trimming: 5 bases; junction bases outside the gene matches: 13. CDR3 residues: CASSLEGGLAGVFDNEQFF. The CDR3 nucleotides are TGTGCCAGCAGCTTAGAGGGGGGTCTAGCGGGAGTTTTCGACAATGAGCAGTTCTTC.

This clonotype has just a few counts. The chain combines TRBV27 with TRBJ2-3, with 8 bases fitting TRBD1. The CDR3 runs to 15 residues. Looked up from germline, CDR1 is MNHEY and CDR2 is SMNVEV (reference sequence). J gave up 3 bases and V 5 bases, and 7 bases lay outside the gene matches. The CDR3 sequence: CASSPMDRATDTQYF. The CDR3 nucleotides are TGTGCCAGCAGTCCTATGGACAGGGCAACAGATACGCAGTATTTT.

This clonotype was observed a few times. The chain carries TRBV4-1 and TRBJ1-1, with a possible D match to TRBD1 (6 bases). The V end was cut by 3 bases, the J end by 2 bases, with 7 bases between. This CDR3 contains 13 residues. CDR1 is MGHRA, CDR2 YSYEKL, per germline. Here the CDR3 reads CASSQGQNTEAFF. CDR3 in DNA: TGCGCCAGCAGCCAGGGACAAAACACTGAAGCTTTCTTT.

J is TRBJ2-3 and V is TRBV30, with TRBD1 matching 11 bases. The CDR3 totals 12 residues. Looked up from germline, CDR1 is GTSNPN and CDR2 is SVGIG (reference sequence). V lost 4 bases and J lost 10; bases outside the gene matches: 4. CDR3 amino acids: CAWTDRGPSQYF. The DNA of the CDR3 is TGTGCCTGGACGGACAGGGGGCCATCGCAGTATTTT.

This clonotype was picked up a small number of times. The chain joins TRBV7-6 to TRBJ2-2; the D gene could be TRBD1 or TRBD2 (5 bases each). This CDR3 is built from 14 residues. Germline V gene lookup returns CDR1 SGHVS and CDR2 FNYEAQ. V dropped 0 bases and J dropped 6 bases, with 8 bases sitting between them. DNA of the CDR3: TGTGCCAGCAGCTTAGCGTTGGGGGCCGGGGAGCTGTTTTTT. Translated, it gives CASSLALGAGELFF.

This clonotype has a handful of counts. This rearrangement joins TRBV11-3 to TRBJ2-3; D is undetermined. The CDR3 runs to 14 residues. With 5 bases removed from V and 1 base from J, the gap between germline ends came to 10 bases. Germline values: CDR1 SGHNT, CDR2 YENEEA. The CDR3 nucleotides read TGTGCCAGCAGCGTGACCCCACGCACAGATACGCAGTATTTT. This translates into CASSVTPRTDTQYF.

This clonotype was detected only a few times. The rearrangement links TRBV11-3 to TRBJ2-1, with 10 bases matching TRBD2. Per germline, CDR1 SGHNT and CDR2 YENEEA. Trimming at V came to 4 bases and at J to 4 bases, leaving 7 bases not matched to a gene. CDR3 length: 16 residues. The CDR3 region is CASSYRSGGAYNEQFF. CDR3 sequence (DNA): TGTGCCAGCAGCTACCGCAGCGGGGGGGCTTACAATGAGCAGTTCTTC. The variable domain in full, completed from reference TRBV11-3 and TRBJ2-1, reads EAGVVQSPRYKIIEKKQPVAFWCNPISGHNTLYWYLQNLGQGPELLIRYENEEAVDDSQLPKDRFSAERLKGVDSTLKIQPAELGDSAVYLCASSYRSGGAYNEQFFGPGTRLTVL.

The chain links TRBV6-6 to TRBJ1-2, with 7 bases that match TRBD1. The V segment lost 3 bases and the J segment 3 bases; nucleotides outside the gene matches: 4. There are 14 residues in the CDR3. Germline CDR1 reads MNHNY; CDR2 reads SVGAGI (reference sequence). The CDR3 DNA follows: TGTGCCAGCAGTTATTCCACAGGGGACTATGGCTACACCTTC. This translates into CASSYSTGDYGYTF.